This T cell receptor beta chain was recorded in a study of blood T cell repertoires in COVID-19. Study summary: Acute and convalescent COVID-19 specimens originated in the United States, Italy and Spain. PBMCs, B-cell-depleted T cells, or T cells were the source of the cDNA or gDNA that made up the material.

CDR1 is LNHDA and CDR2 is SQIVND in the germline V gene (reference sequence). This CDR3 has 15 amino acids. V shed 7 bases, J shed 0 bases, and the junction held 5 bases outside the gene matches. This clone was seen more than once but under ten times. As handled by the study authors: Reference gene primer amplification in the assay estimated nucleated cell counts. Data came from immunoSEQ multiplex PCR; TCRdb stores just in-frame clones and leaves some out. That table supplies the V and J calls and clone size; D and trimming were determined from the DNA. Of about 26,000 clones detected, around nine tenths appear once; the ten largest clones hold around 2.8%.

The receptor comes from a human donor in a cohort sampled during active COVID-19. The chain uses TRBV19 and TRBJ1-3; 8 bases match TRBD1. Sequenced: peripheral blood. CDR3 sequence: CASTMTGASGNTIYF. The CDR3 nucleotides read TGTGCCAGTACCATGACAGGGGCCTCTGGAAACACCATATATTTT.